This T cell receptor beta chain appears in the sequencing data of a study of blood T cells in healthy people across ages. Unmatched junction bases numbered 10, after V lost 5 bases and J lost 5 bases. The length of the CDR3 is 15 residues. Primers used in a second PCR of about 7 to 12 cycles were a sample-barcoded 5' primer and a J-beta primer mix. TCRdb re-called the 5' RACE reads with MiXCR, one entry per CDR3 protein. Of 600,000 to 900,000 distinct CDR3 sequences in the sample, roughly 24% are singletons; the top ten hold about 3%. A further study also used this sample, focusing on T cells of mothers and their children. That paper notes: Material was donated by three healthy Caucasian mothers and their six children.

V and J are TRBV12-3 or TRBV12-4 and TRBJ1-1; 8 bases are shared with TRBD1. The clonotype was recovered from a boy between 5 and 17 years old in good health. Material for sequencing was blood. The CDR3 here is CASSVRTGTGTEAFF. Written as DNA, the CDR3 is TGTGCCAGCAGTGTCAGGACAGGGACGGGGACTGAAGCTTTCTTT.